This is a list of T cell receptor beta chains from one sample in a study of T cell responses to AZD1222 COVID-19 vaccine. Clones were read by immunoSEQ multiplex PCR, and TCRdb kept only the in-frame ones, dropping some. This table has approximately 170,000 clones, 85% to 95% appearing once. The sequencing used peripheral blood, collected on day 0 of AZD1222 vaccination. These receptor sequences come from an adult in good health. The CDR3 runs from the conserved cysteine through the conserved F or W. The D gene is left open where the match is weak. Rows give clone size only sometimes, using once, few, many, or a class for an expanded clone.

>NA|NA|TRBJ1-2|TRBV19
TGTGCCAGTAGGGCAGGTCTTAACTATGGCTACACCTTC
CASRAGLNYGYTF
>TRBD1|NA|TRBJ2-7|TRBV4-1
TGCGCCAGCAGCCAAGAGTTCCGGGACAGGGGTTACGAGCAGTACTTC
CASSQEFRDRGYEQYF
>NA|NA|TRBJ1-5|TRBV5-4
TGTGCCAGCAGCTTGGCAGGGAGCAATCAGCCCCAGCATTTT
CASSLAGSNQPQHF
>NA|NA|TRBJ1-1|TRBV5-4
TGTGCCACTAAAACAGTGAACACTGAAGCTTTCTTT
CATKTVNTEAFF
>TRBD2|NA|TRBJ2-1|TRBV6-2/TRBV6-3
TGTGCCAGCAGTTTCACCAAGGGACTAGCGGGAGGGCCGGATGAGCAGTTCTTC
CASSFTKGLAGGPDEQFF
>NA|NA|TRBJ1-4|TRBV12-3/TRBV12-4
TGTGCCAGCAGCCCGGACCGGTATGAAAAACTGTTTTTT
CASSPDRYEKLFF
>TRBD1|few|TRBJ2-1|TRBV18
TGTGCCAGCTCACCCCCCGGGACAGGGGCTGAGCAGTTCTTC
CASSPPGTGAEQFF
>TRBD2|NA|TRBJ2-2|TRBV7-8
TGTGCCGTCAAGCGGGAGAGGGTCCCCGGGGAGCTGTTTTTT
CAVKRERVPGELFF
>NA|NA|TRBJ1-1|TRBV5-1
TGCGCCAGCAGGAGGGCAAAGAACACTGAAGCTTTCTTT
CASRRAKNTEAFF
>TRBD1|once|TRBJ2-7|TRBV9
TGTGCCAGCAGCGCCCACGGGACAGATACCTACGAGCAGTACTTC
CASSAHGTDTYEQYF
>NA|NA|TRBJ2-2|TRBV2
TGTGCCAGCCGGTCGGACGGATACACCGGGGAGCTGTTTTTT
CASRSDGYTGELFF
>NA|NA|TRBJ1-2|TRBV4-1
TGCGCCAGCAGCCAAGACCCCGGACCGCGTAGGGGCTACACCTTC
CASSQDPGPRRGYTF
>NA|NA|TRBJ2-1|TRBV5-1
TGCGCCAGCAGCTTGAGGTCGGGAGCGTACAATGAGCAGTTCTTC
CASSLRSGAYNEQFF
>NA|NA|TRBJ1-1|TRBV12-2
TGTGCAAGTCACCTTGGCGGATACCCTGAAGCTTTCTTT
CASHLGGYPEAFF
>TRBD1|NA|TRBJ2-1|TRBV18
TGTGCCAGCTCACAAACAGGGGACCCCTACAATGAGCAGTTCTTC
CASSQTGDPYNEQFF
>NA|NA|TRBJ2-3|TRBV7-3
TGTGCCAGCAGCGGCCCGGGGCGGACAAGCACAGATACGCAGTATTTT
CASSGPGRTSTDTQYF
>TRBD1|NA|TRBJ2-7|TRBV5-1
TGCGCCAGCAGCCTGACAGGGCACGAGCAGTACTTC
CASSLTGHEQYF
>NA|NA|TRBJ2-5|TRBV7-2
TGTGCCAGCAGCTTTCTATCAGGGCCCCAAGAGACCCAGTACTTC
CASSFLSGPQETQYF
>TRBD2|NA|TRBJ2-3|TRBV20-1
TGCAGTGCTAGTGAGACTAGCGGGAGGGGAGATACGCAGTATTTT
CSASETSGRGDTQYF
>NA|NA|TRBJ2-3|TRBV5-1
TGCGCCAGCAGCCCTGGACACTCTAGCACAGATACGCAGTATTTT
CASSPGHSSTDTQYF
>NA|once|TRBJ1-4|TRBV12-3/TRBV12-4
TGTGCCAGCAGTCACGGGACGGATGAAAAACTGTTTTTT
CASSHGTDEKLFF
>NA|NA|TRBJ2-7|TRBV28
TGTGCCAGCAGTTTTGATACACGGGGTTCCTACGAGCAGTACTTC
CASSFDTRGSYEQYF
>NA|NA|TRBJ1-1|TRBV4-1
TGCGCCAGCAGCCACCACGCCAGCCCGAACACTGAAGCTTTCTTT
CASSHHASPNTEAFF
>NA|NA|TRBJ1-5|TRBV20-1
TGCAGTGCTAGCACTACTCAGCCCCAGCATTTT
CSASTTQPQHF
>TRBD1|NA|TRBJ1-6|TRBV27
TGTGCCAGCAGTCGGACAGGGGTCAATTCACCCCTCCACTTT
CASSRTGVNSPLHF
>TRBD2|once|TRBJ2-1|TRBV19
TGTGCCAGTAGTCTCGGGACTAGCGGGAGGGGAAAGGATGAGCAGTTCTTC
CASSLGTSGRGKDEQFF
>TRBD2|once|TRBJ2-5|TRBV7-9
TGTGCCAGCAGCTTAACGGGAGGGCCACAAGAGACCCAGTACTTC
CASSLTGGPQETQYF
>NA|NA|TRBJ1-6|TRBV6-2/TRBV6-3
TGTGCCAGCAGATACCAGGGTGATAATTCACCCCTCCACTTT
CASRYQGDNSPLHF
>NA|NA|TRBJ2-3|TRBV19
TGTGCCAGCCATTCGCCGAGCACAGATACGCAGTATTTT
CASHSPSTDTQYF